Listed below are T cell receptor beta chains from one sample, sequenced in a study of blood T cell repertoires in COVID-19. The table came from immunoSEQ multiplex PCR; TCRdb's copy has only in-frame clones and leaves some out. The sample carries 150,000 to 200,000 clones, roughly 80% recorded once. The sequencing input was peripheral blood. Receptors originate from a human donor with acute or convalescent COVID-19. The donor label of this sample is uncertain. Both conserved end residues are part of each CDR3. The D gene is left open where the match is weak. A row's size may be missing; if present it is once, few, many or a size class.

17,-,TRBJ2-5,TRBD1,TRBV5-1,CASSPTGAGGFQETQYF,TGCGCCAGCAGCCCGACTGGGGCAGGGGGTTTCCAAGAGACCCAGTACTTC
14,-,TRBJ1-1,-,TRBV6-4,CASRPDGGNTEAFF,TGTGCCAGCAGACCCGACGGGGGGAACACTGAAGCTTTCTTT
13,-,TRBJ2-7,-,TRBV28,CASLNRDTYEQYF,TGTGCCAGCCTAAACAGGGACACCTACGAGCAGTACTTC
15,few,TRBJ1-2,TRBD1,TRBV19,CASTPQQGAGGGYTF,TGTGCCAGTACCCCCCAACAGGGGGCGGGGGGTGGCTACACCTTC
15,-,TRBJ1-6,TRBD1,TRBV6-5,CASSSNTGGNSPLHF,TGTGCCAGCAGTTCTAATACAGGGGGAAATTCACCCCTCCACTTT
22,-,TRBJ1-5,-,TRBV7-4,CASSSNQPWVEPPRQKNQPQHF,TGTGCCAGCAGTTCTAACCAGCCGTGGGTCGAACCTCCCCGACAGAAGAATCAGCCCCAGCATTTT
15,-,TRBJ2-7,TRBD1,TRBV2,CASSDAGTGIYEQYF,TGTGCCAGCAGTGACGCCGGGACAGGGATATACGAGCAGTACTTC
14,-,TRBJ2-7,TRBD1,TRBV19,CASSPGQRRNEQYF,TGTGCCAGTAGCCCGGGACAGCGTCGGAACGAGCAGTACTTC
14,-,TRBJ1-2,-,TRBV7-9,CASSPEADTYGYTF,TGTGCCAGCAGCCCCGAGGCGGACACTTATGGCTACACCTTC
16,-,TRBJ2-7,TRBD1,TRBV29-1,CSVVGDRASFTYEQYF,TGCAGCGTGGTAGGGGACAGAGCCTCCTTTACCTACGAGCAGTACTTC
15,-,TRBJ2-3,-,TRBV9,CASSVGNGVPDTQYF,TGTGCCAGCAGCGTAGGAAACGGGGTGCCAGATACGCAGTATTTT
15,-,TRBJ1-6,-,TRBV7-9,CASSLGRSNNSPLHF,TGTGCCAGCAGCTTAGGGCGGTCCAATAATTCACCCCTCCACTTT
15,-,TRBJ2-1,TRBD1,TRBV6-5,CASQTGTGAPNEQFF,TGTGCCAGCCAAACCGGGACAGGAGCCCCGAATGAGCAGTTCTTC
16,-,TRBJ2-1,TRBD2,TRBV30,CARTSGRQYSYNEQFF,TGTGCCCGAACTAGCGGGAGGCAGTACTCCTACAATGAGCAGTTCTTC
19,-,TRBJ1-5,TRBD1,TRBV7-4,CASSPPQGAVSSRNQPQHF,TGTGCCAGCAGCCCCCCCCAGGGGGCTGTAAGTAGTAGGAATCAGCCCCAGCATTTT
12,-,TRBJ2-1,-,TRBV25-1,CASSVREREQFF,TGTGCCAGCAGTGTTCGGGAGAGAGAGCAGTTCTTC
13,-,TRBJ1-1,-,TRBV19,CASSLQENTEAFF,TGTGCCAGTAGTCTACAGGAGAACACTGAAGCTTTCTTT
16,-,TRBJ2-3,-,TRBV18,CASSPPAGGGADTQYF,TGTGCCAGCTCACCACCGGCTGGGGGGGGCGCAGATACGCAGTATTTT
15,-,TRBJ1-4,-,TRBV6-5,CASSYSRAGSEKLFF,TGTGCCAGCAGTTACTCCCGCGCAGGAAGTGAAAAACTGTTTTTT
13,-,TRBJ1-2,-,TRBV6-5,CASSQDSGYGYTF,TGTGCCAGCAGCCAGGACAGCGGCTATGGCTACACCTTC
14,-,TRBJ1-1,TRBD1,TRBV6-5,CASSIDRERAEAFF,TGTGCCAGCAGTATAGACAGGGAGAGGGCTGAAGCTTTCTTT
14,few,TRBJ1-5,-,TRBV2,CASRLTGSNQPQHF,TGTGCCAGCAGATTAACAGGGTCCAATCAGCCCCAGCATTTT
17,-,TRBJ2-3,-,TRBV4-1,CASSPAQGGGDTDTQYF,TGCGCCAGCAGCCCCGCCCAAGGAGGGGGGGACACAGATACGCAGTATTTT